The 8 T cell receptor beta chains below were found in one sample sequenced in a study of T cell repertoires in cytomegalovirus infection. TCRdb re-called the reads with MiXCR, one entry per CDR3 protein. The table has 370,000 or so distinct CDR3 sequences, roughly a third seen once. Their specific antigens are unknown. The material sequenced was cultured PBMCs, taken from culture after CMV antigen stimulation. The receptor set was obtained from a human donor in good health (CMV status not recorded). Some clones in this sample may be carry-over from other donors' samples.

This clonotype turned up a few times. The genes are TRBV7-2 and TRBJ1-5; 7 bases align to TRBD1. With V trimmed by 5 bases and J by 7 bases, 8 bases remained unmatched. CDR3 size: 14 residues. Germline V gives CDR1 SGHTA, CDR2 FQGNSA. The CDR3 region is CASSVQGIGQPQHF. The CDR3 nucleotides read TGTGCCAGCAGCGTACAGGGGATTGGGCAGCCCCAGCATTTT.

This clonotype appeared a few times. The chain is built from TRBV12-3 or TRBV12-4 and TRBJ1-3; D remains unclear. This CDR3 has 13 amino acids. V dropped 2 bases and J dropped 4 bases, with 6 bases sitting between them. CDR3 in DNA: TGTGCCAGCAGTTTAATGGTCGGAAACACCATATATTTT. This encodes CASSLMVGNTIYF.

Only a few counts were recorded for this clonotype. The DNA for the CDR3 is TGTGCCAGTACCGGGATAGGCTATGGCTACACCTTC. Its protein product is CASTGIGYGYTF. The V gene is TRBV19, the J gene TRBJ1-2; no clear D gene. V dropped 7 bases and J dropped 4 bases, with 10 bases sitting between them. The germline V gene encodes CDR1 LNHDA and CDR2 SQIVND (reference sequence). The CDR3 sequence is 12 residues long.

This chain joins TRBV9 and TRBJ2-3, with D perhaps matching TRBD2 (5 bases). The CDR3 is made up of 16 amino acids. CDR1 and CDR2 from the germline V gene are SGDLS and YYNGEE. V was trimmed by 4 bases and J by 3 bases, leaving 18 bases between them. CDR3: CASSPFLGVGTDTQYF. CDR3 sequence (DNA): TGTGCCAGCAGCCCTTTTTTGGGAGTAGGGACAGATACGCAGTATTTT.

The chain couples TRBV20-1 to TRBJ2-3; 11 nucleotides align to TRBD2. The V gene end was trimmed by 4 bases and the J gene end by 1 base; junction bases not matched to a gene: 7. The germline CDR1 and CDR2 sequences are DFQATT and SNEGSKA (reference sequence). The CDR3 covers 16 residues. CDR3 in amino acids: CSAIGVAGGRTDTQYF. CDR3 DNA sequence: TGCAGTGCTATCGGGGTAGCGGGAGGGCGCACAGATACGCAGTATTTT.

The chain uses TRBV7-2 and TRBJ2-1, with D possibly being TRBD1 or TRBD2 (6 bases each). The V gene's germline CDR1 is SGHTA and CDR2 FQGNSA. This CDR3 contains 18 residues. The ends were cut back, 5 bases at V and 4 bases at J, with 24 bases in the middle. The CDR3 DNA sequence: TGTGCCAGCAGCCTCAGGAGGGGGTTTCCCGGGACTTACAATGAGCAGTTCTTC. Translation gives CASSLRRGFPGTYNEQFF. The full variable domain, rest sourced from reference TRBV7-2 and TRBJ2-1, is GAGVSQSPSNKVTEKGKDVELRCDPISGHTALYWYRQSLGQGLEFLIYFQGNSAPDKSGLPSDRFSAERTGGSVSTLTIQRTQQEDSAVYLCASSLRRGFPGTYNEQFFGPGTRLTVL.

This clonotype was seen a handful of times. DNA of the CDR3: TGTGCCAGCAGCTTAAAGGCTAGCGGGTACACCGGGGAGCTGTTTTTT. This translates into CASSLKASGYTGELFF. The gene calls are TRBV7-2 and TRBJ2-2, with 8 bases that match TRBD2. The CDR3 contains 16 residues. The V and J ends lost 2 bases and 3 bases, in that order; junction bases with no gene match: 5. Germline V gives CDR1 SGHTA, CDR2 FQGNSA.

CDR3 loop: CASSYSREGGTGELFF. CDR3 nucleotides: TGTGCCAGCAGTTACTCTAGGGAGGGGGGGACCGGGGAGCTGTTTTTT. The rearrangement joins TRBV6-5 to TRBJ2-2; tentative D call: TRBD2 (7 bases). Germline CDR1 MNHEY, CDR2 SVGAGI. Between the trimmed V and J ends, which lost 0 bases and 5 bases, there was a span of 13 bases. The CDR3 sequence is 16 residues long.